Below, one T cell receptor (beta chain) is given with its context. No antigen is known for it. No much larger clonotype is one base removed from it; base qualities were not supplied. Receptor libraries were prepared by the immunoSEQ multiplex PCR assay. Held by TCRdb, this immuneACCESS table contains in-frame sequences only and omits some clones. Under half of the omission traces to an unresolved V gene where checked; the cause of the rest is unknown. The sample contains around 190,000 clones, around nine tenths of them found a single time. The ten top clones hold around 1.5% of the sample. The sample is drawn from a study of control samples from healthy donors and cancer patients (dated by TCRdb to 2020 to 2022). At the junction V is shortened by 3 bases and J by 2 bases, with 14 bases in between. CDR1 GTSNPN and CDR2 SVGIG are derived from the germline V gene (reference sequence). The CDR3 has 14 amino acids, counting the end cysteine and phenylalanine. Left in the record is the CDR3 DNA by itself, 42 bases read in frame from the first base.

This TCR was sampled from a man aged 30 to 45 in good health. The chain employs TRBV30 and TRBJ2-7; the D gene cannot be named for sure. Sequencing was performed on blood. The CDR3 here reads CAWSRPRQTYEQYF. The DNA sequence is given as TGTGCCTGGAGCCGACCGCGGCAAACCTACGAGCAGTACTTC.